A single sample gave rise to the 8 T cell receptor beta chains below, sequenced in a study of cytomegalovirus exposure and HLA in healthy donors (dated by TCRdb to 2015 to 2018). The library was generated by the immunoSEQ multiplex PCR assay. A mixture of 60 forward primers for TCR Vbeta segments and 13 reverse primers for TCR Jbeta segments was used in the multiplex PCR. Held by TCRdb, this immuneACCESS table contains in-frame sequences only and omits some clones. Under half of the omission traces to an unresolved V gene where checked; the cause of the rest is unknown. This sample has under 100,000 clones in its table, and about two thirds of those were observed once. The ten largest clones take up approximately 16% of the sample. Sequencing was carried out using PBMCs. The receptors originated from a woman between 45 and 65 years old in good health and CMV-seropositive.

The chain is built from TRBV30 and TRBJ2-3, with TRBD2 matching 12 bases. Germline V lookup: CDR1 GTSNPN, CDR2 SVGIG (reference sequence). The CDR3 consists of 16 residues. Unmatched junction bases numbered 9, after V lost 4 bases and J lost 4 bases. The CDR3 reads CAWTVGASGRADTQYF. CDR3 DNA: TGTGCCTGGACCGTCGGAGCTAGCGGGAGGGCAGATACGCAGTATTTT. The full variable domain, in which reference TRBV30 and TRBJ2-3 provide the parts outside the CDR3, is SQTIHQWPATLVQPVGSPLSLECTVEGTSNPNLYWYRQAAGRGLQLLFYSVGIGQISSEVPQNLSASRPQDRQFILSSKKLLLSDSGFYLCAWTVGASGRADTQYFGPGTRLTVL.

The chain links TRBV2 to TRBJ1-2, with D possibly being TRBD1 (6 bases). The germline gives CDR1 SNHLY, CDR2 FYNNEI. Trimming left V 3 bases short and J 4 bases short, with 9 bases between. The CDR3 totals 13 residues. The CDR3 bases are TGTGCCAGCAGTGAGACAGGCATCTATGGCTACACCTTC. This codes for CASSETGIYGYTF.

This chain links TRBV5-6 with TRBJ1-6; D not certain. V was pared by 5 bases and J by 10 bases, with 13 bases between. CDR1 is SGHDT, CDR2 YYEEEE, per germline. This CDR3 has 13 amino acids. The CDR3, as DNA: TGTGCCAGCAGTGGCAGGATGGTGTCACCCCTCCACTTT. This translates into CASSGRMVSPLHF.

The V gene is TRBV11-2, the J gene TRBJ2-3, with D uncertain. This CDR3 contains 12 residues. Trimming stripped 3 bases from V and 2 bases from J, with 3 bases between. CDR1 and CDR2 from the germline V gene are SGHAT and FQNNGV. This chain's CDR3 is CASSFNTDTQYF. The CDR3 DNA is TGTGCCAGCAGCTTTAACACAGATACGCAGTATTTT.

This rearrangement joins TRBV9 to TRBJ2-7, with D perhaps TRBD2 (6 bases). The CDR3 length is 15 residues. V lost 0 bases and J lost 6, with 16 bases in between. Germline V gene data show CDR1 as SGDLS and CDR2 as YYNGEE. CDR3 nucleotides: TGTGCCAGCAGCGTAGATTTCCGGGGGAGTGGCGAGCAGTACTTC. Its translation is CASSVDFRGSGEQYF.

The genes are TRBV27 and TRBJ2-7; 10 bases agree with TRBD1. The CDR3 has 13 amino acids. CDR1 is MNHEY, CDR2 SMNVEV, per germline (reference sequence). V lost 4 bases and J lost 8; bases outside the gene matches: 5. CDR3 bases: TGTGCCAGCAGTTCCGGGACAGGGGCCAAGCAGTACTTC. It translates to CASSSGTGAKQYF.

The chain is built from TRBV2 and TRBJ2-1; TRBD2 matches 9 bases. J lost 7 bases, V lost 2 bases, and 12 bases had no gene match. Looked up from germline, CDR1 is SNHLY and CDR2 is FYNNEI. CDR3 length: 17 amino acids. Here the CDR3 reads CASSELVFSTSGNEQFF. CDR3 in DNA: TGTGCCAGCAGTGAACTGGTTTTTTCAACTAGCGGGAATGAGCAGTTCTTC.

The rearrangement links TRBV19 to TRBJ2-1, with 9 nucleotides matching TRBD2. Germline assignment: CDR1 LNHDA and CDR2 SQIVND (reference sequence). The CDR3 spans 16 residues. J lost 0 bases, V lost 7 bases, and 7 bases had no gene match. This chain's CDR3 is CASKVLAGSSYNEQFF. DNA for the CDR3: TGTGCCAGTAAAGTACTAGCGGGCAGCTCCTACAATGAGCAGTTCTTC.